These 6 T cell receptor beta chains originate from one sample sequenced in a study of T cells after yellow fever vaccination. Each CDR3 protein gets one entry after TCRdb re-called the 5' RACE reads with MiXCR. The table includes a few hundred thousand distinct CDR3 sequences, around 9.3% detected once. The source was CD4+ T cells sorted from PBMCs, collected 5 days after the yellow fever booster vaccination. The receptors come from a man between 18 and 29 years old who received the YFV17D yellow fever vaccine.

This clonotype was observed many times. V and J are TRBV28 and TRBJ2-1; 10 nucleotides line up with TRBD2. V lost 6 bases to trimming and J lost 4 bases; unmatched junction nucleotides: 6. Germline-derived CDR1 and CDR2 are MDHEN and SYDVKM. This CDR3 has 15 residues. The CDR3 DNA is TGTGCCAGCAGACTGCTAGCGGGGGCTTACAATGAGCAGTTCTTC. It is translated as CASRLLAGAYNEQFF. Full variable domain (remainder filled in from reference TRBV28 and TRBJ2-1): DVKVTQSSRYLVKRTGEKVFLECVQDMDHENMFWYRQDPGLGLRLIYFSYDVKMKEKGDIPEGYSVSREKKERFSLILESASTNQTSMYLCASRLLAGAYNEQFFGPGTRLTVL.

V is TRBV7-6 and J is TRBJ1-1; D is possibly TRBD1 (6 bases). Germline V gene data show CDR1 as SGHVS and CDR2 as FNYEAQ. The CDR3 loop spans 15 amino acids. The V gene lost 5 bases and the J gene lost 7 bases, with 20 bases spanning the gap. The CDR3 here is CASSPGGGRVGEAFF. The CDR3 region has the DNA TGTGCCAGCAGCCCTGGTGGGGGGCGGGTTGGTGAAGCTTTCTTT.

The rearrangement links TRBV6-6 to TRBJ2-2; D gene ambiguous. This CDR3 is built from 17 residues. Germline-derived CDR1 and CDR2 are MNHNY and SVGAGI (reference sequence). The ends were cut back, 0 bases at V and 2 bases at J, with 13 bases in the middle. The CDR3, as DNA: TGTGCCAGCAGTTACTCTGTGACCGGTCCCAACACCGGGGAGCTGTTTTTT. Protein product: CASSYSVTGPNTGELFF.

This rearrangement joins TRBV6-5 to TRBJ2-2; 7 bases are a match to TRBD1. Germline CDR1 is MNHEY and CDR2 is SVGAGI. This CDR3 is 16 amino acids long. With V trimmed by 0 bases and J by 4 bases, 5 bases remained unmatched. The CDR3 protein is CASSYSMAGGTGELFF. The CDR3 DNA sequence: TGTGCCAGCAGTTACTCGATGGCAGGGGGCACCGGGGAGCTGTTTTTT.

As concerns this clonotype: A read error may be the cause here, since a much bigger clone is one base away. This chain links TRBV7-9 with TRBJ2-6, with unresolved D. With 5 bases removed from V and 2 bases from J, the gap between germline ends came to 10 bases. CDR1 and CDR2 from the germline V gene are SEHNR and FQNEAQ (reference sequence). The CDR3 spans 15 residues. The CDR3 bases are TGTGCCAGCAGCGCCATTCTGGCTGGGGCCAACGTCCTGACTTTC. Translation: CASSAILAGANVLTF.

The chain couples TRBV6-2 or TRBV6-3 to TRBJ2-3; D not resolved. Germline CDR1 MNHEY, CDR2 SVGEGT. The CDR3 covers 15 residues. Deletions cut 2 bases from V and 3 bases from J, with 12 bases between. This chain's CDR3 is CASSYGGSFTDTQYF. The DNA of the CDR3 is TGTGCCAGCAGTTACGGTGGGTCTTTTACAGATACGCAGTATTTT.